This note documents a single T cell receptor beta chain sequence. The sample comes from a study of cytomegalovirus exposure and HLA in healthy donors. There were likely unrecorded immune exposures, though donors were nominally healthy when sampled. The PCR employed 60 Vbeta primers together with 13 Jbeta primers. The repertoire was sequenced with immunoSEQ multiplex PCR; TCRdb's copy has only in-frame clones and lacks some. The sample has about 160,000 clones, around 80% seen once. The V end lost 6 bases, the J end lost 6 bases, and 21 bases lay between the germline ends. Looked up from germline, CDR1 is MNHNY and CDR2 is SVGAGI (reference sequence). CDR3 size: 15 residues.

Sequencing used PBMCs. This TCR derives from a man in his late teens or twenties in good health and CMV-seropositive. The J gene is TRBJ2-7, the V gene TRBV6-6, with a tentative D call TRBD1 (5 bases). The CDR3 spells CASSHTETPGSEQYF. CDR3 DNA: TGTGCCAGCAGCCACACGGAAACACCAGGGTCCGAGCAGTACTTC.